The 21 T cell receptor beta chains presented below share a single source sample, sequenced in a study of cytomegalovirus exposure and HLA in healthy donors. Both 60 Vbeta primers and 13 Jbeta primers went into the PCR. TCRdb's copy holds only in-frame clones and misses some; the assay was immunoSEQ multiplex PCR. The sample yields approximately 91,000 clones, roughly 77% seen once. Sequencing used PBMCs. Receptors were obtained from a human donor in good health.

The V gene is TRBV9, the J gene TRBJ2-1, with TRBD2 matching over 9 bases. The germline V gene has CDR1 SGDLS and CDR2 YYNGEE. This CDR3 is 15 amino acids long. Trimming took 3 bases from V and 1 from J; bases not matched to a gene: 2. DNA of the CDR3: TGTGCCAGCAGCGAGGGACTAGCTTCCTACAATGAGCAGTTCTTC. It codes for CASSEGLASYNEQFF.

The chain uses TRBV19 and TRBJ2-3; the match to TRBD2 covers 14 bases. Unmatched junction bases numbered 4, after V lost 5 bases and J lost 0 bases. Per the germline V gene, CDR1 is LNHDA and CDR2 is SQIVND (reference sequence). The CDR3 totals 17 residues. The CDR3, as DNA: TGTGCCAGTAGTCCCCGACTAGCGGGGGGGAGCACAGATACGCAGTATTTT. This translates into CASSPRLAGGSTDTQYF. The whole variable domain, filled in from reference TRBV19 and TRBJ2-3, reads DGGITQSPKYLFRKEGQNVTLSCEQNLNHDAMYWYRQDPGQGLRLIYYSQIVNDFQKGDIAEGYSVSREKKESFPLTVTSAQKNPTAFYLCASSPRLAGGSTDTQYFGPGTRLTVL.

The chain carries TRBV6-6 and TRBJ2-6, with D possibly matching TRBD2 (7 bases). Trimming removed 8 bases from V and 0 bases from J, with 14 bases in between. From germline, CDR1 is MNHNY and CDR2 SVGAGI (reference sequence). The CDR3 extends over 16 amino acids. CDR3 nucleotide sequence: TGTGCCAGCGACGTGCGGGGGCTCTCTGGGGCCAACGTCCTGACTTTC. As protein: CASDVRGLSGANVLTF.

The chain combines TRBV11-2 with TRBJ2-7, with D possibly being TRBD2 (5 bases). Germline V CDR1 and CDR2: SGHAT, FQNNGV. The V and J ends lost 3 bases and 0 bases respectively, with 12 bases between them. This CDR3 region has 15 residues. CDR3 loop: CASSFSSGSSYEQYF. As DNA, the CDR3 is TGTGCCAGCAGCTTCTCCAGCGGAAGCTCCTACGAGCAGTACTTC.

This clone was detected a few times. This chain uses TRBV6-5 with TRBJ2-6, with D perhaps matching TRBD2 (6 bases). The germline V and J ends were trimmed by 6 bases and 2 bases, with 8 bases remaining between them. This CDR3 spans 14 amino acids. In germline, CDR1 is MNHEY, CDR2 SVGAGI. The CDR3 loop is CASRLAAGANVLTF. CDR3 in DNA: TGTGCCAGCAGACTAGCCGCTGGGGCCAACGTCCTGACTTTC.

For the CDR3, the DNA is TGCGCCAGCAGCTTGGGACTAACGAACACCGGGGAGCTGTTTTTT. Amino acids: CASSLGLTNTGELFF. This chain uses TRBV5-1 with TRBJ2-2, with D possibly matching TRBD2 (5 bases). The ends were cut back, 0 bases at V and 0 bases at J, with 6 bases in the middle. This CDR3 has 15 amino acids. From germline, CDR1 is SGHRS and CDR2 YFSETQ. The complete variable domain, with remaining parts taken from reference TRBV5-1 and TRBJ2-2, reads KAGVTQTPRYLIKTRGQQVTLSCSPISGHRSVSWYQQTPGQGLQFLFEYFSETQRNKGNFPGRFSGRQFSNSRSEMNVSTLELGDSALYLCASSLGLTNTGELFFGEGSRLTVL.

As DNA, the CDR3 is TGTGCCAGCAGCCCCCCCGGGCGGGGGGAAGAGACCCAGTACTTC. Its translation: CASSPPGRGEETQYF. The J gene is TRBJ2-5, the V gene TRBV6-5, with 8 bases lining up with TRBD2. The CDR3 length is 15 residues. In germline, CDR1 is MNHEY, CDR2 SVGAGI. The V gene end was trimmed by 6 bases and the J gene end by 3 bases; junction bases not matched to a gene: 9.

CDR3 DNA: TGTGCCAGCAGTTTATCGGGACTAGCGGGGCTCACAGATACGCAGTATTTT. It codes for CASSLSGLAGLTDTQYF. The chain couples TRBV27 to TRBJ2-3, with 13 bases aligning to TRBD2. This CDR3 spans 17 amino acids. The V gene end was trimmed by 0 bases and the J gene end by 2 bases; junction bases not matched to a gene: 2. Germline loops: CDR1 MNHEY, CDR2 SMNVEV (reference sequence).

This clone was seen only once. V gene TRBV6-5 combines with J gene TRBJ1-4; D is unresolved. The CDR3 runs to 15 residues. Looked up from germline, CDR1 is MNHEY and CDR2 is SVGAGI. The germline V and J ends were trimmed by 6 bases and 10 bases, with 21 bases remaining between them. This CDR3 reads CASSPIGRAGGKLFF. The DNA of the CDR3 is TGTGCCAGCAGCCCCATCGGACGGGCGGGCGGAAAACTGTTTTTT.

The chain employs TRBV7-3 and TRBJ2-3, with TRBD2 identical over 12 bases. The CDR3 is 19 residues long. Looked up from germline, CDR1 is SGHTA and CDR2 is FQGTGA. V trimming: 2 bases; J trimming: 5 bases; junction bases outside the gene matches: 14. CDR3: CASSLYTRTSGIGGDTQYF. CDR3 nucleotides: TGTGCCAGCAGCTTATATACCCGGACTAGCGGGATTGGGGGAGATACGCAGTATTTT.

V and J are TRBV5-1 and TRBJ2-7, with 11 bases lining up with TRBD2. The V segment lost 6 bases and the J segment 6 bases; nucleotides outside the gene matches: 11. The germline gives CDR1 SGHRS, CDR2 YFSETQ. The CDR3 totals 15 residues. The DNA of the CDR3 is TGCGCCAGCAAATGGGGGCTAGCGGGAGGTGGCGAGCAGTACTTC. It encodes CASKWGLAGGGEQYF.

This clone has just a few counts. The chain carries TRBV6-6 and TRBJ2-1; D may be TRBD2 (6 bases). From germline, CDR1 is MNHNY and CDR2 SVGAGI (reference sequence). V shed 2 bases and J shed 5 bases, with 16 bases lying between them. The CDR3 extends over 16 amino acids. CDR3 residues: CASSYPPGTSNNEQFF. The CDR3, as DNA: TGTGCCAGCAGTTACCCTCCCGGGACTTCAAACAATGAGCAGTTCTTC.

This chain links TRBV28 with TRBJ1-2; 7 bases fit TRBD1. V was pared by 8 bases and J by 8 bases, with 5 bases of the junction left unmatched. Germline lookup yields CDR1 MDHEN and CDR2 SYDVKM. This CDR3 contains 11 residues. The CDR3 protein is CASEGARGYTF. CDR3 bases: TGTGCCAGCGAGGGGGCACGCGGCTACACCTTC.

The chain joins TRBV7-9 to TRBJ1-1; 7 nucleotides align to TRBD1. The germline V gene encodes CDR1 SEHNR and CDR2 FQNEAQ (reference sequence). V was pared by 4 bases and J by 4 bases, with 9 bases of the junction left unmatched. The CDR3 runs 15 residues. CDR3 in amino acids: CASSSDRELSTEAFF. For the CDR3, the DNA is TGTGCCAGCAGCTCAGACAGGGAATTGTCCACTGAAGCTTTCTTT.

The chain is built from TRBV27 and TRBJ2-1; TRBD2 matches at 9 bases. The germline V gene encodes CDR1 MNHEY and CDR2 SMNVEV (reference sequence). V was pared by 3 bases and J by 1 base, with 1 base of the junction left unmatched. The CDR3 is 15 amino acids. For the CDR3, the DNA is TGTGCCAGCAGTTTTCTAGCGGGATCCTACAATGAGCAGTTCTTC. This sequence encodes CASSFLAGSYNEQFF.

The V call is TRBV7-3, the J call TRBJ2-1; TRBD2 matches at 9 bases. The J segment lost 10 bases and the V segment lost 5 bases, leaving 12 bases of the junction unmatched. This CDR3 comprises 15 residues. CDR1 is SGHTA, CDR2 FQGTGA, per germline. The CDR3 DNA is TGTGCCAGCAGCCCTAGCGGGGACCAAGGATACGAGCAGTTCTTC. Protein: CASSPSGDQGYEQFF.

The V call is TRBV7-2, the J call TRBJ2-7, with D perhaps matching TRBD2 (5 bases). The V gene lost 2 bases and the J gene lost 2 bases, with 10 bases spanning the gap. The CDR3 loop spans 14 amino acids. Germline CDR1 SGHTA, CDR2 FQGNSA. The CDR3 spells CASSLMGGPYEQYF. In nucleotides, the CDR3 is TGTGCCAGCAGCTTAATGGGCGGGCCCTACGAGCAGTACTTC.

This chain uses TRBV14 with TRBJ2-1, with D unresolved. This CDR3 has 13 residues. Germline assignment: CDR1 SGHDN and CDR2 FVKESK. The V gene lost 4 bases and the J gene lost 0 bases, with 4 bases spanning the gap. DNA for the CDR3: TGTGCCAGCAGCCTTTACTCCTACAATGAGCAGTTCTTC. It specifies CASSLYSYNEQFF. Combining the CDR3 with reference TRBV14 and TRBJ2-1 gives the whole variable domain EAGVTQFPSHSVIEKGQTVTLRCDPISGHDNLYWYRRVMGKEIKFLLHFVKESKQDESGMPNNRFLAERTGGTYSTLKVQPAELEDSGVYFCASSLYSYNEQFFGPGTRLTVL.

In this sample, this clone turned up once. The chain carries TRBV14 and TRBJ1-4; D is unclear. Per the germline V gene, CDR1 is SGHDN and CDR2 is FVKESK. This CDR3 spans 13 amino acids. The ends were cut back, 1 base at V and 8 bases at J, with 8 bases in the middle. CDR3 DNA: TGTGCCAGCAGCCAAGGGGCTGGGGAAAAACTGTTTTTT. This gives the protein CASSQGAGEKLFF. The whole variable domain, filled in from reference TRBV14 and TRBJ1-4, reads EAGVTQFPSHSVIEKGQTVTLRCDPISGHDNLYWYRRVMGKEIKFLLHFVKESKQDESGMPNNRFLAERTGGTYSTLKVQPAELEDSGVYFCASSQGAGEKLFFGSGTQLSVL.

In its sample, this clone was seen a few times. The V gene is TRBV27, the J gene TRBJ2-5, with D uncertain. Trimming cost V 9 bases and J 5 bases, with 7 bases left between them. The CDR3 has 10 amino acids. CDR1 and CDR2 (germline): MNHEY, SMNVEV (reference sequence). The CDR3 nucleotides are TGTGCCAGAATCGGGGAGACCCAGTACTTC. It translates to CARIGETQYF.

This sequence joins TRBV7-2 and TRBJ2-2, with D possibly TRBD1 on 5 matching bases. The CDR3 runs 15 residues. V lost 6 bases and J 4 bases, leaving 15 bases between the germline ends. The germline CDR1 and CDR2 sequences are SGHTA and FQGNSA. This chain's CDR3 is CASSFQGISTGELFF. CDR3 nucleotides: TGTGCCAGCAGTTTTCAGGGAATTAGCACCGGGGAGCTGTTTTTT.